This is a list of T cell receptor beta chains from one sample in a study of Ad26.COV2.S vaccination and SARS-CoV-2 variants. Repertoires were generated with immunoSEQ multiplex PCR, while TCRdb's copy carries only in-frame clones and drops some. Altogether 300,000 to 350,000 clones are present, around 81% being singletons, with the ten largest covering approximately 2.1%. This material consisted of peripheral blood, taken in a trial of Ad26.COV2.S vaccine versus placebo. These receptors all come from a person aged 18 to 59 who received the Ad26.COV2.S COVID-19 vaccine or a placebo. Each CDR3 is given with its conserved first and last residue. The D gene is left open where the match is weak. Rows give clone size only sometimes, using once, few, many, or a class for an expanded clone.

J	V	size	D	CDR3	DNA
TRBJ1-5	TRBV28	once	.	CASILDRSNQPQHF	TGTGCCAGCATCTTAGACAGGAGTAATCAGCCCCAGCATTTT
TRBJ1-4	TRBV11-2	.	.	CASSLEWTVEKLFF	TGTGCCAGCAGCTTAGAGTGGACGGTGGAAAAACTGTTTTTT
TRBJ2-5	TRBV5-1	.	.	CASSLAGQTQETQYF	TGCGCCAGCAGCTTGGCCGGACAGACCCAAGAGACCCAGTACTTC
TRBJ1-1	TRBV29-1	.	.	CSVGGYTEAFF	TGCAGCGTGGGGGGCTACACTGAAGCTTTCTTT
TRBJ2-7	TRBV24-1	.	TRBD1	CATMGQDSYEQYF	TGTGCCACCATGGGACAGGACTCCTACGAGCAGTACTTC
TRBJ1-1	TRBV6-5	.	.	CASSYSIGLGAFF	TGTGCCAGCAGTTACTCGATAGGCCTGGGGGCTTTCTTT
TRBJ1-2	TRBV11-3	.	TRBD1	CASSLVESTGVPSF	TGTGCCAGCAGCTTAGTGGAAAGCACAGGGGTCCCTTCCTTC
TRBJ2-3	TRBV7-6	once	TRBD2	CASSEGSGAGGDTDTQYF	TGTGCCAGCAGTGAGGGCTCGGGAGCGGGGGGAGACACAGATACGCAGTATTTT
TRBJ2-7	TRBV6-9	.	.	CASSQLSYEQYF	TGTGCCAGCAGCCAACTTTCGTACGAGCAGTACTTC
TRBJ2-2	TRBV7-8	.	TRBD2	CASSRGGTSGATGELFF	TGTGCCAGCAGCCGCGGAGGGACTAGCGGGGCTACCGGGGAGCTGTTTTTT
TRBJ1-2	TRBV10-3	.	TRBD1	CAISEGTAQNYGYTF	TGTGCCATCAGTGAGGGGACAGCGCAAAACTATGGCTACACCTTC
TRBJ1-2	TRBV6-1	once	.	CASSEQLKRGYTF	TGTGCCAGCAGTGAACAGCTTAAGCGGGGCTACACCTTC
TRBJ2-7	TRBV27	.	TRBD2	CASSYQINIAGGTYEQYF	TGTGCCAGCAGTTACCAAATAAATATAGCGGGGGGCACCTACGAGCAGTACTTC
TRBJ1-1	TRBV7-9	.	.	CASSLGVSEAFF	TGTGCCAGCAGCTTAGGGGTCAGTGAAGCTTTCTTT
TRBJ2-5	TRBV9	few	TRBD2	CASSVGTSGETQYF	TGTGCCAGCAGCGTAGGGACTAGCGGGGAGACCCAGTACTTC
TRBJ2-7	TRBV6-5	.	.	CASTGLDEQYF	TGTGCCAGCACTGGGCTTGACGAGCAGTACTTC
TRBJ2-5	TRBV11-3	.	TRBD2	CASSASGKETQYF	TGTGCCAGCAGCGCTAGCGGGAAAGAGACCCAGTACTTC
TRBJ2-5	TRBV9	.	.	CASSPRAGLGETQYF	TGTGCCAGCAGCCCACGTGCGGGTCTTGGAGAGACCCAGTACTTC
TRBJ2-5	TRBV7-9	.	.	CASSLASGWKGETQYF	TGTGCCAGCAGCTTAGCCTCGGGGTGGAAGGGAGAGACCCAGTACTTC
TRBJ2-3	TRBV5-1	.	TRBD1	CASSMKTGGVDTQYF	TGCGCCAGCAGCATGAAGACAGGGGGCGTAGATACGCAGTATTTT